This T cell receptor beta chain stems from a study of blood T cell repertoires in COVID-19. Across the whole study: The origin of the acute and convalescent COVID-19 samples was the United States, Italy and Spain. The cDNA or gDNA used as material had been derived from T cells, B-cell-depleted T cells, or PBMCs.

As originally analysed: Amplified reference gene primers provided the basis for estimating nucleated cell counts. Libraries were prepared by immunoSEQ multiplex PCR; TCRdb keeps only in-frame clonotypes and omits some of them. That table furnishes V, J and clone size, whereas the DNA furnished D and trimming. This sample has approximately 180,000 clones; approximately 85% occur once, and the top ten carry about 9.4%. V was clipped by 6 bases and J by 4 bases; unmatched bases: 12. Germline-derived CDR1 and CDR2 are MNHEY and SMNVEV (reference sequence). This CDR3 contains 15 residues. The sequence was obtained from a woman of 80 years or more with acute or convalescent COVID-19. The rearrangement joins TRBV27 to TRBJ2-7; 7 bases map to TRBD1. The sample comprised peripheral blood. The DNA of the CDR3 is TGTGCCAGCAGACAGGGGCAGGTGGCAAGTTACGAGCAGTACTTC. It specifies CASRQGQVASYEQYF.